A selection of T cell receptor beta chains follows, all from one sample in a study of radiation and T cells in renal cell carcinoma. Sequenced by immunoSEQ multiplex PCR; TCRdb stores in-frame clones only, minus some. This sample has about 150,000 clones, with over 75% found just once. The specimen comprised blood, sampled from a patient whose treatment included radiotherapy and nephrectomy. These receptors were obtained from a woman aged 50 to 60 with renal cell carcinoma. CDR3s include the opening cysteine and the closing phenylalanine or tryptophan. The order of the fields is V gene, clone size, D gene, J gene, CDR3 DNA, CDR3 protein. The D gene is left open where the match is weak. Not all rows give a size; the values are once, few, many and, for expanded clones, a class.

v_gene: TRBV11-3; abundance: NA; d_gene: NA; j_gene: TRBJ2-3; CDR3nt: TGTGCCAGCAGAGGGAGCACAGATACGCAGTATTTT; CDR3aa: CASRGSTDTQYF
v_gene: TRBV6-1; abundance: NA; d_gene: TRBD1; j_gene: TRBJ2-6; CDR3nt: TGTGCCAGCAGGGGACAGATCTCTGGGGCCAACGTCCTGACTTTC; CDR3aa: CASRGQISGANVLTF
v_gene: TRBV4-1; abundance: NA; d_gene: NA; j_gene: TRBJ1-2; CDR3nt: TGCGCCAGCAGCCAGGGCGGAGGGAACTATGGCTACACCTTC; CDR3aa: CASSQGGGNYGYTF
v_gene: TRBV7-8; abundance: NA; d_gene: TRBD1; j_gene: TRBJ1-2; CDR3nt: TGTGCCAGCAGCTCCGGGACAGGGGAGTTCAGCTATGGCTACACCTTC; CDR3aa: CASSSGTGEFSYGYTF
v_gene: TRBV5-4; abundance: NA; d_gene: NA; j_gene: TRBJ1-2; CDR3nt: TGTGCCAGCAGCTGGTGGGGGGATACCTTCGGCTACACCTTC; CDR3aa: CASSWWGDTFGYTF
v_gene: TRBV18; abundance: NA; d_gene: NA; j_gene: TRBJ1-1; CDR3nt: TGTGCCAGCTCGCCAGAGAACACTGAAGCTTTCTTT; CDR3aa: CASSPENTEAFF
v_gene: TRBV25-1; abundance: NA; d_gene: NA; j_gene: TRBJ1-1; CDR3nt: TGTGCCAGCAGTGAGGGGAGGGCCCCTTTGAACACTGAAGCTTTCTTT; CDR3aa: CASSEGRAPLNTEAFF
v_gene: TRBV18; abundance: NA; d_gene: NA; j_gene: TRBJ1-2; CDR3nt: TGTGCCAGCTCCTTCGGGGGGCAAGGCTACACCTTC; CDR3aa: CASSFGGQGYTF
v_gene: TRBV6-5; abundance: NA; d_gene: NA; j_gene: TRBJ1-4; CDR3nt: TGTGCCAGCTCGCCGGCGGTGAATGAAAAACTGTTTTTT; CDR3aa: CASSPAVNEKLFF
v_gene: TRBV7-2; abundance: NA; d_gene: TRBD2; j_gene: TRBJ2-2; CDR3nt: TGTGCCAGCAGCTTAGCCGGGGGGGCCTTCACCGGGGAGCTGTTTTTT; CDR3aa: CASSLAGGAFTGELFF
v_gene: TRBV10-1; abundance: NA; d_gene: TRBD1; j_gene: TRBJ2-1; CDR3nt: TGCGCCAGCAGTACAGACAGGGTTGACTACAATGAGCAGTTCTTC; CDR3aa: CASSTDRVDYNEQFF
v_gene: TRBV2; abundance: NA; d_gene: NA; j_gene: TRBJ1-1; CDR3nt: TGTGCCAGCAGTGTAGGGGGGGGAGGGAACACTGAAGCTTTCTTT; CDR3aa: CASSVGGGGNTEAFF
v_gene: TRBV7-9; abundance: NA; d_gene: NA; j_gene: TRBJ2-3; CDR3nt: TGTGCCAGCAGCTTAGCCCTGACCAGATCGAATGTAGATACGCAGTATTTT; CDR3aa: CASSLALTRSNVDTQYF
v_gene: TRBV6-5; abundance: NA; d_gene: NA; j_gene: TRBJ2-7; CDR3nt: TGTGCCAGCAGTTACTACGCGAGGGCTCGGTACGAGCAGTACTTC; CDR3aa: CASSYYARARYEQYF
v_gene: TRBV5-1; abundance: once; d_gene: NA; j_gene: TRBJ2-3; CDR3nt: TGCGCCAGCAGCTTGGTTCCCAGGGGAGATGCCGCCTTTAGCACAGATACGCAGTATTTT; CDR3aa: CASSLVPRGDAAFSTDTQYF
v_gene: TRBV5-6; abundance: NA; d_gene: NA; j_gene: TRBJ2-3; CDR3nt: TGTGCCAGCAGCGCCCCCCTGGCAGATACGCAGTATTTT; CDR3aa: CASSAPLADTQYF
v_gene: TRBV5-8; abundance: NA; d_gene: TRBD2; j_gene: TRBJ2-3; CDR3nt: TGTGCCAGCAGCTTCCCGGGACTAGCGGGGGACCGCACAGATACGCAGTATTTT; CDR3aa: CASSFPGLAGDRTDTQYF
v_gene: TRBV11-3; abundance: once; d_gene: NA; j_gene: TRBJ2-1; CDR3nt: TGTGCCAGCAGCTTAGTTCGGGGCGAAAATGAGCAGTTCTTC; CDR3aa: CASSLVRGENEQFF
v_gene: TRBV30; abundance: NA; d_gene: NA; j_gene: TRBJ1-1; CDR3nt: TGTGCCTGGAGGCGCGACCTGAACACTGAAGCTTTCTTT; CDR3aa: CAWRRDLNTEAFF
v_gene: TRBV7-2; abundance: NA; d_gene: NA; j_gene: TRBJ1-2; CDR3nt: TGTGCCAGCAGTGTCCGGCGGGCAGGGGCCTATGGCTACACCTTC; CDR3aa: CASSVRRAGAYGYTF